What follows are 11 T cell receptor beta chains derived from one specimen sequenced in a study of T-cell reconstitution after alpha-beta-depleted transplantation in children. Preparation of the TCRbeta library involved a method that used unique molecular identifiers. TCRdb independently ran MiXCR on the PCR reads; one entry per CDR3 protein. Of more than 150,000 distinct CDR3 sequences in the sample, less than 8% were seen once. Sequencing used PBMCs from the stem cell graft donor, obtained from the stem cell graft. All receptors come from a human donor who donated a stem cell graft to a child with Wiskott-Aldrich syndrome.

This chain links TRBV7-8 with TRBJ1-1; D remains ambiguous. Germline CDR1 reads SGHVS; CDR2 reads FQNEAQ. Trimming removed 1 base from V and 2 bases from J, with 5 bases in between. The CDR3 loop spans 13 amino acids. CDR3 in DNA: TGTGCCAGCAGCTTAGAAGAAAACACTGAAGCTTTCTTT. This codes for CASSLEENTEAFF. The complete variable domain, with remaining parts taken from reference TRBV7-8 and TRBJ1-1, reads GAGVSQSPRYKVAKRGQDVALRCDPISGHVSLFWYQQALGQGPEFLTYFQNEAQLDKSGLPSDRFFAERPEGSVSTLKIQRTQQEDSAVYLCASSLEENTEAFFGQGTRLTVV.

This clonotype was found many times. The chain is built from TRBV24-1 and TRBJ2-1; no reliable D call. CDR3 length: 13 residues. The germline V and J ends were trimmed by 1 base and 5 bases, with 5 bases remaining between them. Germline-derived CDR1 and CDR2 are KGHDR and SFDVKD. This chain's CDR3 is CATSDFSDNEQFF. The CDR3, as DNA: TGTGCCACCAGTGATTTCAGCGACAATGAGCAGTTCTTC.

This clonotype showed up many times. J is TRBJ2-5 and V is TRBV3-1, with 9 bases that match TRBD2. Germline V gene sequence: CDR1 LGHDT, CDR2 YNNKEL (reference sequence). This CDR3 contains 14 residues. J lost 1 base, V lost 6 bases, and 3 bases had no gene match. This CDR3 is CASRRSGSQETQYF. In nucleotides, the CDR3 is TGTGCCAGCAGACGTAGCGGGAGCCAAGAGACCCAGTACTTC.

The rearrangement links TRBV5-1 to TRBJ2-5; no reliable D call. The ends were cut back, 4 bases at V and 5 bases at J, with 12 bases in the middle. The CDR3 covers 13 residues. Germline lookup yields CDR1 SGHRS and CDR2 YFSETQ. The CDR3: CASSDQTRETQYF. The CDR3 DNA reads as TGCGCCAGCAGCGATCAAACAAGGGAGACCCAGTACTTC.

The chain joins TRBV18 to TRBJ2-1, with 14 bases that match TRBD2. V dropped 3 bases and J dropped 9; count of bases not matched to a gene: 10. Germline CDR1 reads KGHSH; CDR2 reads LQKENI. The CDR3 covers 17 residues. In DNA form, the CDR3 reads TGTGCCAGCTCACCCAAAAATGGACTAGCGGGAGGTTTTGAGCAGTTCTTC. It is translated as CASSPKNGLAGGFEQFF.

This clonotype was recorded at least ten times. The chain uses TRBV25-1 and TRBJ2-7; possibly TRBD1 for D (6 bases). CDR3 length: 16 amino acids. V lost 3 bases and J 6 bases, leaving 21 bases between the germline ends. CDR1 is MGHDK and CDR2 is SYGVNS in the germline V gene. This CDR3 is CASSDPYDRTPVEQYF. The CDR3 DNA follows: TGTGCCAGCAGTGATCCATACGACAGGACCCCGGTCGAGCAGTACTTC.

The rearrangement uses TRBV3-1 and TRBJ2-2, with 10 bases that match TRBD1. The CDR3 totals 17 residues. Germline V gene data show CDR1 as LGHDT and CDR2 as YNNKEL (reference sequence). The CDR3 loop is CTFSPGRQGAWTGELFF. The CDR3 nucleotides are TGTACCTTCTCACCTGGGCGACAGGGGGCGTGGACCGGGGAGCTGTTTTTT.

Only a few counts were recorded for this clonotype. The chain joins TRBV11-2 to TRBJ1-3, with 7 bases that match TRBD1. V was pared by 1 base and J by 4 bases, with 13 bases of the junction left unmatched. CDR3 length: 18 amino acids. In germline, CDR1 is SGHAT, CDR2 FQNNGV. CDR3 loop: CASSLVPPGKGAGNTIYF. The CDR3 DNA sequence: TGTGCCAGCAGCTTAGTTCCCCCGGGGAAGGGGGCCGGAAACACCATATATTTT.

A few counts support this clonotype. In DNA form, the CDR3 reads TGCGCCAGCAGCCACGACGGACAGCCTTATAGCAATCAGCCCCAGCATTTT. This gives the protein CASSHDGQPYSNQPQHF. The chain recombines TRBV4-1 with TRBJ1-5; D may be TRBD1 (6 bases). Trimming stripped 3 bases from V and 0 bases from J, with 15 bases between. Germline-derived CDR1 and CDR2 are MGHRA and YSYEKL. CDR3 size: 17 residues.

This clonotype was seen at least ten times. The rearrangement joins TRBV24-1 to TRBJ1-1; no definite D call. V lost 7 bases and J 7 bases, leaving 9 bases between the germline ends. Germline CDR1 is KGHDR and CDR2 is SFDVKD. This CDR3 contains 11 residues. CDR3 sequence: CATSAGVEAFF. Written as DNA, the CDR3 is TGTGCCACCAGCGCCGGTGTTGAAGCTTTCTTT.

This clonotype was observed at least ten times. V and J are TRBV15 and TRBJ2-7; either TRBD1 or TRBD2 may fit D (5 bases each). V gave up 0 bases and J gave up 0 bases, with 15 bases separating them. CDR1 and CDR2 from the germline V gene are LNHNV and YYDKDF (reference sequence). The CDR3 covers 17 residues. DNA for the CDR3: TGTGCCACCAGCAGAGATAGGGGCGGGCTAAGCTCCTACGAGCAGTACTTC. The encoded protein is CATSRDRGGLSSYEQYF.